These 16 T cell receptor beta chains were all obtained from the same sample, sequenced in a study of prognosis after radiotherapy for stage I lung cancer. Template was genomic DNA; TCR beta CDR3 amplified in two multiplex PCR rounds. With primers specific to each TRBV and TRBJ gene, the first-round PCR was performed. Via MiXCR, TCRdb re-called the multiplex PCR reads, giving one row per CDR3 protein. The sample shows 20,000 to 30,000 distinct CDR3 sequences, about 41% of them seen only once. The sample was PBMCs, taken before or after stereotactic body radiation therapy (not recorded which). These receptors all stem from a donor of 50 years or more with non-small cell lung cancer.

There are many counts of this clonotype. J is TRBJ1-5 and V is TRBV28; TRBD1 matches at 9 bases. The CDR3 covers 16 residues. J was trimmed by 2 bases and V by 7 bases; bases with no gene match: 9. Germline V lookup: CDR1 MDHEN, CDR2 SYDVKM. The CDR3 here is CASKDRGGGGNQPQHF. In DNA form, the CDR3 reads TGTGCCAGCAAAGACAGGGGGGGGGGGGGCAATCAGCCCCAGCATTTT.

The gene calls are TRBV12-3 or TRBV12-4 and TRBJ2-3, with D tentatively TRBD2 (10 bases). Trimming stripped 5 bases from V and 6 bases from J, with 27 bases between. CDR3 length equals 18 residues. The CDR3 nucleotides read TGTGCCAGCAGTCCACAGGGGGCTCTAGCGGGAGATGCGGATACGCAGTATTTT. Protein product: CASSPQGALAGDADTQYF.

Within the sample, this clonotype is medium-sized. Here the CDR3 reads CASSSRDQGDDYGYTF. CDR3 in DNA: TGCGCCAGCAGCTCGCGCGACCAAGGGGACGACTATGGCTACACCTTC. This chain links TRBV5-1 with TRBJ1-2; tentative D call: TRBD1 (5 bases). CDR3 length: 16 residues. In germline, CDR1 is SGHRS, CDR2 YFSETQ. V gave up 3 bases and J gave up 3 bases, with 18 bases separating them.

This clonotype was seen at least ten times. The chain is built from TRBV29-1 and TRBJ2-7; perhaps TRBD1 as D (6 bases). Germline V lookup: CDR1 SQVTM, CDR2 ANQGSEA. This CDR3 is built from 11 residues. The CDR3 here is CSTWDTSEQYF. CDR3 nucleotides: TGCAGTACCTGGGACACTTCAGAGCAGTACTTC.

The chain couples TRBV27 to TRBJ1-2; D is undetermined. The V and J ends lost 4 bases and 2 bases respectively, with 8 bases between them. The CDR3 is 13 amino acids. Germline V gives CDR1 MNHEY, CDR2 SMNVEV (reference sequence). The CDR3 region has the DNA TGTGCCAGCAGTTCCCCCCGGAACTATGGCTACACCTTC. It translates to CASSSPRNYGYTF.

On this clonotype itself: With only one base between it and a far larger clone, this is likely a read error. Since no conserved phenylalanine or tryptophan closes the CDR3, a read error is the likely cause. This chain joins TRBV6-2 or TRBV6-3 and TRBJ2-3, with TRBD2 identical over 11 bases. V gave up 6 bases and J gave up 1 base; unmatched junction bases: 6. Germline values: CDR1 MNHEY, CDR2 SVGEGT. This CDR3 contains 16 residues. The CDR3 sequence: CASRLLAGGRTDTQYS. The CDR3 coding sequence is TGTGCCAGCAGGCTTCTAGCGGGGGGTCGCACAGATACGCAGTATTCT.

This clonotype showed up many times. The chain recombines TRBV28 with TRBJ2-7, with D perhaps matching TRBD2 (6 bases). There are 14 residues in the CDR3. Between the trimmed V and J ends, which lost 5 bases and 3 bases, there was a span of 14 bases. Germline V lookup: CDR1 MDHEN, CDR2 SYDVKM. The CDR3 here is CASSPMRGSYEQYF. CDR3 nucleotide sequence: TGTGCCAGCAGTCCCATGCGGGGTAGCTACGAGCAGTACTTC.

In this sample, this clonotype turned up once. This chain joins TRBV20-1 and TRBJ2-3, with 11 bases fitting TRBD1. Germline V gives CDR1 DFQATT, CDR2 SNEGSKA (reference sequence). The CDR3 spans 15 residues. V dropped 3 bases and J dropped 4; count of bases not matched to a gene: 6. The CDR3 is CSASRTGGASDTQYF. The CDR3 DNA is TGCAGTGCTAGTAGGACAGGGGGCGCATCAGATACGCAGTATTTT.

This clonotype was detected ten times or more. The chain employs TRBV20-1 and TRBJ2-1; 7 bases map to TRBD2. V lost 3 bases to trimming and J lost 3 bases; unmatched junction nucleotides: 8. This CDR3 contains 15 residues. Germline loops: CDR1 DFQATT, CDR2 SNEGSKA (reference sequence). Here the CDR3 DNA reads TGCAGTGCTAGGGGTGAGGGCGGGAGCTACAATGAGCAGTTCTTC. It encodes CSARGEGGSYNEQFF.

In its sample, this clonotype was seen many times. The chain has TRBV7-3 and TRBJ2-3; D is ambiguous. V was shortened by 6 bases and J by 0 bases, with 16 bases between the two germline ends. The germline V gene has CDR1 SGHTA and CDR2 FQGTGA. The CDR3 runs 16 residues. In DNA, the CDR3 is TGTGCCAGCAGTCCCAGCCCGGGCGTAAGCACAGATACGCAGTATTTT. Protein product: CASSPSPGVSTDTQYF.

On this clonotype: It differs at one base from a far larger clone, so likely a read error. The genes are TRBV12-3 or TRBV12-4 and TRBJ2-3; D assignment may be TRBD1 or TRBD2 (5 bases each). The CDR3 runs to 15 residues. V gave up 5 bases and J gave up 9 bases, with 21 bases separating them. This CDR3 is CASSDTRLGVETQYF. In DNA form, the CDR3 reads TGTGCCAGCAGTGACACACGCTTGGGGGTGGAAACGCAGTATTTT.

This clonotype was counted many times. The chain employs TRBV7-9 and TRBJ1-2, with TRBD1 matching over 7 bases. The CDR3 has 14 amino acids. V was clipped by 4 bases and J by 8 bases; unmatched bases: 10. From germline, CDR1 is SEHNR and CDR2 FQNEAQ (reference sequence). CDR3 nucleotides: TGTGCCAGCAGCTCCAGAGAGGGGGCGGGAGGCTACACCTTC. This sequence encodes CASSSREGAGGYTF. The full variable domain, with the rest looked up from reference TRBV7-9 and TRBJ1-2, is DTGVSQNPRHKITKRGQNVTFRCDPISEHNRLYWYRQTLGQGPEFLTYFQNEAQLEKSRLLSDRFSAERPKGSFSTLEIQRTEQGDSAMYLCASSSREGAGGYTFGSGTRLTVV.

This rearrangement joins TRBV7-2 to TRBJ1-3; D is unresolved. This CDR3 has 15 residues. V was trimmed by 0 bases and J by 4 bases, leaving 10 bases between them. CDR1 and CDR2 (germline): SGHTA, FQGNSA. The CDR3 is CASSLAWRSGNTIYF. Here the CDR3 DNA reads TGTGCCAGCAGCTTAGCCTGGAGGTCCGGAAACACCATATATTTT.

This clonotype was observed at least ten times. V is TRBV20-1 and J is TRBJ2-1; 8 nucleotides line up with TRBD2. The germline CDR1 and CDR2 sequences are DFQATT and SNEGSKA (reference sequence). The CDR3 sequence is 14 residues long. V shed 5 bases, J shed 9 bases, and the junction held 12 bases outside the gene matches. The CDR3 DNA sequence: TGCAGTGCTGATAAAAGCGGGAGTTTCGGTGAGCAGTTCTTC. As protein: CSADKSGSFGEQFF.

This clonotype turned up a few times. V is TRBV7-9 and J is TRBJ2-4; TRBD2 agrees at 7 bases. Germline-derived CDR1 and CDR2 are SEHNR and FQNEAQ (reference sequence). V shed 4 bases and J 0 bases; nucleotides not matched to a gene: 6. The CDR3 covers 16 residues. In DNA form, the CDR3 reads TGTGCCAGCAGCTACGGGGGGACTCTAGCCAAAAACATTCAGTACTTC. Translating gives CASSYGGTLAKNIQYF.

This clonotype has a count of ten or more. The V gene is TRBV27, the J gene TRBJ2-5, with D perhaps matching TRBD1 or TRBD2 (6 bases each). With 3 bases removed from V and 4 bases from J, the gap between germline ends came to 12 bases. The CDR3 spans 14 residues. Germline lookup yields CDR1 MNHEY and CDR2 SMNVEV (reference sequence). The CDR3 DNA follows: TGTGCCAGCAGTTTCTCGTGGGGGGCAGAGACCCAGTACTTC. Its protein is CASSFSWGAETQYF.